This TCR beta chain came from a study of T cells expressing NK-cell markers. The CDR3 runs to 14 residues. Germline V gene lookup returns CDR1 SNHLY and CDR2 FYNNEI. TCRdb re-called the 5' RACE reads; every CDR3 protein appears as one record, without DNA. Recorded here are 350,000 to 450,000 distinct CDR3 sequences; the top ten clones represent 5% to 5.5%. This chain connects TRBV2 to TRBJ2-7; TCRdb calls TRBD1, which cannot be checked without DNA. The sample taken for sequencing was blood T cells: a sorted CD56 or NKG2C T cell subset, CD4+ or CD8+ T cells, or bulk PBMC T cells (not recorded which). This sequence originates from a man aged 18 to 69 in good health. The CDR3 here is CASERDVSSYEQYF.